A selection of T cell receptor beta chains follows, all from one sample in a study of CD8+CD57+ T cells in acquired aplastic anemia. From the reads, TCRdb called clonotypes with MiXCR, one entry per CDR3 protein. This table has 150,000 or so distinct CDR3 sequences, around 48% appearing once. Sequencing input: sorted CD4+, CD8+, or CD8+CD57+ T cells (not recorded which) from PBMCs. These receptors came from a human donor with aplastic anemia. Both conserved end residues are part of each CDR3. The order of the fields is V gene, D gene, clone size, J gene, CDR3 DNA, CDR3 protein. D genes are given only for firm matches. Clone size, where shown, is once, few, many, or a class for clones that have expanded.

V gene: TRBV20-1; D gene: TRBD2; clone size: many; J gene: TRBJ2-7; CDR3 DNA: TGCAGTGCTAGGAGACTAGCGGGGGGGACCTACGAGCAGTACTTC; CDR3 protein: CSARRLAGGTYEQYF
V gene: TRBV20-1; D gene: -; clone size: few; J gene: TRBJ2-7; CDR3 DNA: TGCAGTGCTAGGCCCCCAGATGAGGAGCTTGAGCAGTACTTC; CDR3 protein: CSARPPDEELEQYF
V gene: TRBV6-5; D gene: -; clone size: many; J gene: TRBJ1-1; CDR3 DNA: TGTGCCAGCCGCAAGGACGCCTGGAACACTGAAGCTTTCTTT; CDR3 protein: CASRKDAWNTEAFF
V gene: TRBV7-8; D gene: TRBD2; clone size: -; J gene: TRBJ2-7; CDR3 DNA: TGTGCCAGCAGCTTGGAACTAGCGGGGCGGTACGAGCAGTACTTC; CDR3 protein: CASSLELAGRYEQYF
V gene: TRBV2; D gene: -; clone size: -; J gene: TRBJ1-5; CDR3 DNA: TGTGCCAGCAGCGCCGCAAGAGGGTTGGATCAGCCCCAGCATTTT; CDR3 protein: CASSAARGLDQPQHF
V gene: TRBV6-1; D gene: -; clone size: -; J gene: TRBJ1-2; CDR3 DNA: TGTGCCAGCACCCGGGAGGCGGGGGCGGTTGGCTACACCTTC; CDR3 protein: CASTREAGAVGYTF
V gene: TRBV9; D gene: TRBD2; clone size: -; J gene: TRBJ2-5; CDR3 DNA: TGTGCCAGCAGCGGGGGACTAGCGGCCCAAGAGACCCAGTACTTC; CDR3 protein: CASSGGLAAQETQYF
V gene: TRBV10-3; D gene: TRBD1; clone size: -; J gene: TRBJ1-1; CDR3 DNA: TGTGCCATTCGGCCCACAGGGGTGAACACTGAAGCTTTCTTT; CDR3 protein: CAIRPTGVNTEAFF
V gene: TRBV25-1; D gene: TRBD2; clone size: -; J gene: TRBJ2-7; CDR3 DNA: TGTGCCAGCAGGCAAAGCGGGACGGCCTACGAGCAGTACTTC; CDR3 protein: CASRQSGTAYEQYF
V gene: TRBV2; D gene: TRBD1; clone size: few; J gene: TRBJ1-5; CDR3 DNA: TGTGCCAGCAGTGCGGACAGGGGCAATCAGCCCCAGCATTTT; CDR3 protein: CASSADRGNQPQHF
V gene: TRBV2; D gene: -; clone size: -; J gene: TRBJ1-2; CDR3 DNA: TGTGCCAGCACGGGCCAATTTGGCTACACCTTC; CDR3 protein: CASTGQFGYTF
V gene: TRBV20-1; D gene: -; clone size: -; J gene: TRBJ2-7; CDR3 DNA: TGCAGTGGAGGGGGAAGGTACGAGCAGTACTTC; CDR3 protein: CSGGGRYEQYF
V gene: TRBV7-2; D gene: -; clone size: -; J gene: TRBJ1-4; CDR3 DNA: TGTGCCAGCAGGGTAACAGGGACTAATGAAAAACTGTTTTTT; CDR3 protein: CASRVTGTNEKLFF
V gene: TRBV5-1; D gene: -; clone size: many; J gene: TRBJ1-1; CDR3 DNA: TGCGCCAGCAGCTTGGCGAGTAGAACTGAAGCTTTCTTT; CDR3 protein: CASSLASRTEAFF
V gene: TRBV20-1; D gene: -; clone size: -; J gene: TRBJ1-6; CDR3 DNA: TGCAGTGCGGGTCCCAATCATGGAGGGATGGGCTCCTATAATTCACCCCTCCACTTT; CDR3 protein: CSAGPNHGGMGSYNSPLHF
V gene: TRBV12-3/TRBV12-4; D gene: -; clone size: many; J gene: TRBJ2-1; CDR3 DNA: TGTGCCAGCAGTTTTAACAGCTACAATGAGCAGTTCTTC; CDR3 protein: CASSFNSYNEQFF
V gene: TRBV7-9; D gene: TRBD2; clone size: -; J gene: TRBJ2-7; CDR3 DNA: TGTGCCAGCAGCTTCGGGACTAGCTTGGGTTACGAGCAGTACTTC; CDR3 protein: CASSFGTSLGYEQYF